The source of this T cell receptor beta chain is a study of OX40 agonist ivuxolimab in advanced cancers. Study-level findings and limits: There were also nonresponders showing low normalized T-cell clonal expansion.

Germline CDR1 is MNHEY and CDR2 is SMNVEV (reference sequence). The CDR3 has 15 amino acids. Trimming cost V 4 bases and J 3 bases, with 13 bases left between them. Note on this clone: Its specificity is not known.

Using immunoSEQ multiplex PCR, the repertoire was profiled, and TCRdb retains in-frame clones only, with some absent. The sample holds tens of thousands of clones, 80% to 90% seen once. The sequence came from an adult with an advanced solid tumor such as melanoma, head and neck, liver or kidney cancer. The chain has TRBV27 and TRBJ2-1, with a tentative D call TRBD2 (5 bases). The input for sequencing was CD4+ or CD8+ T cells sorted from blood, taken in a trial of the OX40 agonist ivuxolimab. The CDR3 here is CASSSVGLGYNEQFF. In DNA form, the CDR3 reads TGTGCCAGCAGTTCAGTCGGACTGGGCTACAATGAGCAGTTCTTC.